The source of this T cell receptor beta chain is a study of cytomegalovirus exposure and HLA in healthy donors. Study-level results: More clonal expansion characterized HLA-associated TCR beta chains than equally common others in a later analysis. Later analysis suggested most CMV-associated TCR beta chains were HLA-restricted. Reports showed the classifier diagnosing cytomegalovirus status with high specificity and sensitivity.

The PCR was carried out with 60 Vbeta primers and 13 Jbeta primers. Clones were read by immunoSEQ multiplex PCR, and TCRdb kept only the in-frame ones, dropping some. Found here are 100,000 to 150,000 clones, approximately 72% of them singletons; the top ten hold 25% to 35%. Germline V CDR1 and CDR2: SNHLY, FYNNEI. The CDR3 spans 13 residues. Trimming left V 3 bases short and J 5 bases short, with 10 bases between. Comments on this clone: Its antigen is not identified.

This clonotype was obtained from a man between 60 and 75 years old in good health and CMV-seropositive. The genes are TRBV2 and TRBJ1-1; no reliable D call. Sequenced sample: PBMCs. The CDR3 loop is CASSEAGGTEAFF. The DNA of the CDR3 is TGTGCCAGCAGTGAGGCGGGTGGGACTGAAGCTTTCTTT.